The 6 T cell receptor beta chains given below trace back to one sample, sequenced in a study of blood T cell repertoires in COVID-19 (dated by TCRdb to 2020 to 2021). Library construction relied on the immunoSEQ multiplex PCR assay. TCRdb retrieved this table from immuneACCESS and kept in-frame rearrangements only. Not all clones are present; in checked studies, unresolved V genes account for under half, and no reason is known for the remainder. In this sample the table shows approximately 120,000 clones, roughly 90% of which occur a single time. The top ten hold 15% to 20% of the sample. The sequencing sample was made of peripheral blood. These receptors came from a human donor with acute or convalescent COVID-19. The donor label of this sample is uncertain.

This chain uses TRBV4-2 with TRBJ2-3; TRBD2 aligns across 8 bases. The V gene end was trimmed by 0 bases and the J gene end by 3 bases; junction bases not matched to a gene: 11. The CDR3 is 18 amino acids. Germline V lookup: CDR1 LGHNA, CDR2 YNFKEQ. The CDR3 here is CASSQEPPGGEVTDTQYF. CDR3 sequence (DNA): TGTGCCAGCAGCCAAGAACCCCCCGGGGGGGAGGTAACAGATACGCAGTATTTT.

The chain carries TRBV18 and TRBJ2-7; TRBD1 aligns across 7 bases. The V and J ends lost 4 bases and 5 bases, in that order; junction bases with no gene match: 5. Germline V lookup: CDR1 KGHSH, CDR2 LQKENI. This CDR3 spans 13 amino acids. This CDR3 reads CASSQGTVNEQYF. The CDR3, as DNA: TGTGCCAGCTCACAGGGGACAGTCAACGAGCAGTACTTC. The full variable domain, completed using reference TRBV18 and TRBJ2-7, is NAGVMQNPRHLVRRRGQEARLRCSPMKGHSHVYWYRQLPEEGLKFMVYLQKENIIDESGMPKERFSAEFPKEGPSILRIQQVVRGDSAAYFCASSQGTVNEQYFGPGTRLTVT.

The V gene is TRBV4-1, the J gene TRBJ1-6; perhaps TRBD1 as D (5 bases). The V and J ends lost 2 bases and 8 bases respectively, with 16 bases between them. This CDR3 region has 16 residues. Germline CDR1 reads MGHRA; CDR2 reads YSYEKL. CDR3: CASSQQKVQGYSPLHF. CDR3 coding DNA: TGCGCCAGCAGCCAACAGAAAGTCCAGGGATATTCACCCCTCCACTTT.

The chain links TRBV11-1 to TRBJ2-3, with a possible D match to TRBD1 (6 bases). V was clipped by 3 bases and J by 1 base, with 14 bases between them. The germline CDR1 and CDR2 sequences are SGHAT and FQDESV (reference sequence). The CDR3 is made up of 16 amino acids. DNA for the CDR3: TGTGCCAGCAGCTTCTTTCGAGCAGGGGGCACAGATACGCAGTATTTT. It yields the protein CASSFFRAGGTDTQYF.

This chain joins TRBV5-1 and TRBJ1-6; 8 nucleotides align to TRBD1. CDR1 is SGHRS and CDR2 is YFSETQ in the germline V gene. V lost 2 bases to trimming and J lost 8 bases; unmatched junction nucleotides: 9. The CDR3 loop spans 16 amino acids. The CDR3 DNA sequence: TGCGCCAGCAGCTTCTCAGGGGGCGTCTGGGATTCACCCCTCCACTTT. Residues: CASSFSGGVWDSPLHF. The entire variable domain, with the rest obtained from reference TRBV5-1 and TRBJ1-6, is as follows: KAGVTQTPRYLIKTRGQQVTLSCSPISGHRSVSWYQQTPGQGLQFLFEYFSETQRNKGNFPGRFSGRQFSNSRSEMNVSTLELGDSALYLCASSFSGGVWDSPLHFGNGTRLTVT.

The chain uses TRBV4-3 and TRBJ2-1; D possibly corresponds to TRBD2 (6 bases). From germline, CDR1 is LGHNA and CDR2 YSLEER. Trimming took off 4 bases at V and 4 bases at J, with 8 bases between the two ends. The CDR3 length is 13 residues. CDR3 sequence reads: CASSRGLYNEQFF. The CDR3 region has the DNA TGCGCCAGCAGCCGGGGACTTTACAATGAGCAGTTCTTC.